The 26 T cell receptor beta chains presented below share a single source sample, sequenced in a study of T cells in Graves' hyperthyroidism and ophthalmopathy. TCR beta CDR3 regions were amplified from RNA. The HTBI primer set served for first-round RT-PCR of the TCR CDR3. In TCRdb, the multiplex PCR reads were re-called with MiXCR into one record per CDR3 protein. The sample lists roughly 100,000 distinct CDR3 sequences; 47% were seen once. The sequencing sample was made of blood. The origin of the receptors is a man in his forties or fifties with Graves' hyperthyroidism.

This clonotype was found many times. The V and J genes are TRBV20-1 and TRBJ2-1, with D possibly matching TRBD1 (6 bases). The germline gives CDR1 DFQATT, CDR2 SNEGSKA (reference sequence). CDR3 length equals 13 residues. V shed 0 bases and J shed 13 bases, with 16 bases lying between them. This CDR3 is CSARDPDRVHQFF. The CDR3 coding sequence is TGCAGTGCTAGAGATCCGGACAGAGTCCATCAGTTCTTC.

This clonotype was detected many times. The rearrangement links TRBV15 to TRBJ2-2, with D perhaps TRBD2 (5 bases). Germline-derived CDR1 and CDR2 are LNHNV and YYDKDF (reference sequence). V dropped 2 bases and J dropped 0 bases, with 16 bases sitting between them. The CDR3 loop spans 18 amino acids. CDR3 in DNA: TGTGCCACCAGCAGAACAAGGACTTCCGCCGCGAACACCGGGGAGCTGTTTTTT. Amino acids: CATSRTRTSAANTGELFF.

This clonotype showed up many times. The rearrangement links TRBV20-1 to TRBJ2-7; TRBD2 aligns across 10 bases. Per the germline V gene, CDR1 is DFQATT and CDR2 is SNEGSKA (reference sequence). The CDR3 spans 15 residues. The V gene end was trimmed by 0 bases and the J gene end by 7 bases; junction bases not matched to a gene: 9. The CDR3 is CSARDPSGGLGEQYF. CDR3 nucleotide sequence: TGCAGTGCTAGAGACCCTAGCGGGGGCCTCGGGGAGCAGTACTTC.

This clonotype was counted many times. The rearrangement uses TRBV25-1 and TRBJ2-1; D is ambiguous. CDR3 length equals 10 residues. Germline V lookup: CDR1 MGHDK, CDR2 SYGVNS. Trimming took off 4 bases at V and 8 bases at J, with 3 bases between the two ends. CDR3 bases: TGTGCCAGCAGTGGTTATGAGCAGTTCTTC. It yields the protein CASSGYEQFF.

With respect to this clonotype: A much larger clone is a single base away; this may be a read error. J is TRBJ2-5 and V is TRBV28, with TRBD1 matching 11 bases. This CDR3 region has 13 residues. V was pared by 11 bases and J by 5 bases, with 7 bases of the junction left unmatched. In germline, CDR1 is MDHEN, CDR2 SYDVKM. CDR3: CAVGQGARETQYF. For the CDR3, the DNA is TGTGCCGTTGGACAGGGGGCGCGTGAGACCCAGTACTTC.

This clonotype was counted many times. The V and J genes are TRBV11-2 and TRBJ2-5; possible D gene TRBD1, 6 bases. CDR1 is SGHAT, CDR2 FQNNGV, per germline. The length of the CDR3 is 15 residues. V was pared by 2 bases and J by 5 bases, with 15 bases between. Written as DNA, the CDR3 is TGTGCCAGCAGCTTAACAGGGCCCTTTTGGGAGACCCAGTACTTC. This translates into CASSLTGPFWETQYF.

This chain's CDR3 is CASSPMGTTETQYF. The CDR3 DNA reads TGTGCCAGCAGCCCGATGGGGACAACGGAGACCCAGTACTTC. This chain connects TRBV9 to TRBJ2-5; D may be TRBD1 (6 bases). V was cut by 4 bases and J by 5 bases, with 15 bases left in between. The V gene's germline CDR1 is SGDLS and CDR2 YYNGEE. The length of the CDR3 is 14 residues.

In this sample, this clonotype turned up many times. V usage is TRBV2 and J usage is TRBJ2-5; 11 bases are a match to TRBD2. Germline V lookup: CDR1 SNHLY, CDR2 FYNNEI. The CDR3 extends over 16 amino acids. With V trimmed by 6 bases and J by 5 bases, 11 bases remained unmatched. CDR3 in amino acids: CASRAPGTSGWETQYF. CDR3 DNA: TGTGCCAGCAGAGCCCCCGGGACTAGCGGATGGGAGACCCAGTACTTC.

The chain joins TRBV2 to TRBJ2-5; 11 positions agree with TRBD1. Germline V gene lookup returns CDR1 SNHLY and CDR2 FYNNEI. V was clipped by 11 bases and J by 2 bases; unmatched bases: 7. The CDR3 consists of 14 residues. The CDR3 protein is CAGTGTGGQETQYF. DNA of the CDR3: TGTGCCGGAACCGGGACAGGGGGACAAGAGACCCAGTACTTC. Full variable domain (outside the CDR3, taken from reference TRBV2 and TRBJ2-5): EPEVTQTPSHQVTQMGQEVILRCVPISNHLYFYWYRQILGQKVEFLVSFYNNEISEKSEIFDDQFSVERPDGSNFTLKIRSTKLEDSAMYFCAGTGTGGQETQYFGPGTRLLVL.

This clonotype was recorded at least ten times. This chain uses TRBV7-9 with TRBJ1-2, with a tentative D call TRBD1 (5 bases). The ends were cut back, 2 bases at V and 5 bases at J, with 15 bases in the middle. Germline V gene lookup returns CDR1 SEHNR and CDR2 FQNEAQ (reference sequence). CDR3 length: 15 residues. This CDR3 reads CASSLQDSSSYGYTF. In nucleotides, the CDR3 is TGTGCCAGCAGCTTACAAGACAGTAGTTCGTATGGCTACACCTTC.

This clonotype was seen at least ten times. The CDR3 protein is CASGSRFTQYF. The CDR3 DNA reads as TGTGCCAGCGGTTCTCGATTTACGCAGTATTTT. The chain uses TRBV12-3 or TRBV12-4 and TRBJ2-3; no reliable D call. The CDR3 is 11 residues long. V dropped 8 bases and J dropped 8 bases, with 11 bases sitting between them.

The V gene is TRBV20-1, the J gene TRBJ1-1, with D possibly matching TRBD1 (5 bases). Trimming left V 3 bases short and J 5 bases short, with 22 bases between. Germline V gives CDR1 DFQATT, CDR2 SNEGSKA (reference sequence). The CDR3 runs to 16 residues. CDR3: CSASLPGAGLGTEAFF. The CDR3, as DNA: TGCAGTGCTAGTCTGCCCGGGGCAGGGTTGGGGACTGAAGCTTTCTTT.

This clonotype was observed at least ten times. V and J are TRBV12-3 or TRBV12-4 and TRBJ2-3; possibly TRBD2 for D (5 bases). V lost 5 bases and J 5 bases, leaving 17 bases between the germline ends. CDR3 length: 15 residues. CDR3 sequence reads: CASSRRVIGGDTQYF. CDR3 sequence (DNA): TGTGCCAGCAGTCGAAGAGTGATAGGAGGAGATACGCAGTATTTT.

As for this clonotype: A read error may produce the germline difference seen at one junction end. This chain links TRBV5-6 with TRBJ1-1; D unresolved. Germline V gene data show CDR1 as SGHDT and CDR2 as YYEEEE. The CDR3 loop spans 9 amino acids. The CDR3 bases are TGTGCCAGCAGCTTGAATGGCGGCTTT. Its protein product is CASSLNGGF.

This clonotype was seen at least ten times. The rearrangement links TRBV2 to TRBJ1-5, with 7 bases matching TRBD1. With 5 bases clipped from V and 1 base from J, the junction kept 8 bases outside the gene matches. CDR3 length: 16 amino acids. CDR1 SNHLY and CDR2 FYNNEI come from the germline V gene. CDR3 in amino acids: CASSPYRGGSNQPQHF. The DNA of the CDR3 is TGTGCCAGCAGTCCCTACAGGGGAGGGAGCAATCAGCCCCAGCATTTT.

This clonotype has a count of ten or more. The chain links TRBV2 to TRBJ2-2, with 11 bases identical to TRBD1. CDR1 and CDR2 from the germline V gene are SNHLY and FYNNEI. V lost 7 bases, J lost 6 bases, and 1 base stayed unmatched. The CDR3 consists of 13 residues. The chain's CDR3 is CASMGQGAGELFF. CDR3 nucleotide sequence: TGTGCCAGCATGGGACAGGGGGCCGGGGAGCTGTTTTTT.

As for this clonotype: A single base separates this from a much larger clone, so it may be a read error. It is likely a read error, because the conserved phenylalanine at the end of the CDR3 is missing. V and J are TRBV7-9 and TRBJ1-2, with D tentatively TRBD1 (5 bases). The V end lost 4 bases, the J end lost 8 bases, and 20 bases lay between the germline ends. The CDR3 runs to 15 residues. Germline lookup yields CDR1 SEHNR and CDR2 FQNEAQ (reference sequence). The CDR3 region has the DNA TGTGCCAGCAGCTCGGGGACGGCTATATTTCAGGGCTACACCCTC. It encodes CASSSGTAIFQGYTL.

CDR3 sequence: CSASGLFF. For the CDR3, the DNA is TGCAGTGCATCCGGACTGTTTTTT. The V gene is TRBV20-1, the J gene TRBJ1-4; no clear D. V lost 6 bases, J lost 13 bases, and 6 bases lay in between. Looked up from germline, CDR1 is DFQATT and CDR2 is SNEGSKA (reference sequence). The CDR3 is 8 amino acids.

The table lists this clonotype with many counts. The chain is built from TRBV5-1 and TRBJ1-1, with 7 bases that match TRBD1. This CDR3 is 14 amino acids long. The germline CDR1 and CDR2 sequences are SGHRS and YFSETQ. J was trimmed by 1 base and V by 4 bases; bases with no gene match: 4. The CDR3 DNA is TGCGCCAGCAGCGCCCGACAGGGGAACACTGAAGCTTTCTTT. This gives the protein CASSARQGNTEAFF.

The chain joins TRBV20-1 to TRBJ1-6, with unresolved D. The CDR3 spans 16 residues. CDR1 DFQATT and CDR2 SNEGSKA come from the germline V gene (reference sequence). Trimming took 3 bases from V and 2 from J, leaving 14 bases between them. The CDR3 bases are TGCAGTGCTAGGGGAGAGGGAGGGACCTATAATTCACCCCTCCACTTT. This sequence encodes CSARGEGGTYNSPLHF.

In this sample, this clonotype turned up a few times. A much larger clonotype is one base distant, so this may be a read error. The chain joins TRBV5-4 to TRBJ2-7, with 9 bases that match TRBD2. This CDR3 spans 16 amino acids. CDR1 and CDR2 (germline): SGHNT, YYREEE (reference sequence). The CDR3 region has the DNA TGTGCCAGCAGCGGTAGCGGGAGTGACAGCTCCTACGAGCAGTGCTTC. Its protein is CASSGSGSDSSYEQCF. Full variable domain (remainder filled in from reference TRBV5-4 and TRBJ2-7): ETGVTQSPTHLIKTRGQQVTLRCSSQSGHNTVSWYQQALGQGPQFIFQYYREEENGRGNFPPRFSGLQFPNYSSELNVNALELDDSALYLCASSGSGSDSSYEQCFGPGTRLTVT.

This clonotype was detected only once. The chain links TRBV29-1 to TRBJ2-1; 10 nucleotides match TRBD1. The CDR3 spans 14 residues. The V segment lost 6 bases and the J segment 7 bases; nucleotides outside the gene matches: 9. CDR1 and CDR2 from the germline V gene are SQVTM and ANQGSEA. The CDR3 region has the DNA TGCAGCGTCGAGTCGGGACAGGGGAGGAATGAGCAGTTCTTC. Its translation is CSVESGQGRNEQFF.

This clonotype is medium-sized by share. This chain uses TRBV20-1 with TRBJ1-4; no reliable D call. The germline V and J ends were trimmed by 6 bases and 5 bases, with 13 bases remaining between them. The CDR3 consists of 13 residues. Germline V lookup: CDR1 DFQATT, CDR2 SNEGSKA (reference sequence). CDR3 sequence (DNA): TGCAGTGCACCAACTGGGGAGAATGAAAAACTGTTTTTT. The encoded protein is CSAPTGENEKLFF.

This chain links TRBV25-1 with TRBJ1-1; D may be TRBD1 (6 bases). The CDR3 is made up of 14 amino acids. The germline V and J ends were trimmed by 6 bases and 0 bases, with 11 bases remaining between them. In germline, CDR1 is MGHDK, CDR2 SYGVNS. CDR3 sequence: CASRTGWVNTEAFF. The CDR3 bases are TGTGCCAGCAGGACAGGTTGGGTGAACACTGAAGCTTTCTTT.

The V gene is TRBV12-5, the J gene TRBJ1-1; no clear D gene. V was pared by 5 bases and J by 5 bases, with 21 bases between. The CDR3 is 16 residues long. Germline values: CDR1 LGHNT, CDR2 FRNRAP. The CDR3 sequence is CASGPKPPGSVTEAFF. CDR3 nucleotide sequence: TGTGCTAGTGGTCCAAAACCCCCGGGGTCGGTAACTGAAGCTTTCTTT.

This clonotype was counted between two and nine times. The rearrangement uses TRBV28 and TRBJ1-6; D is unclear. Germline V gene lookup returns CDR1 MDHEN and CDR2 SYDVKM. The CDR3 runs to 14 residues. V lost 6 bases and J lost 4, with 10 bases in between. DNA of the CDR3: TGTGCCAGCAGGGCACAGCTATATAATTCACCCCTCCACTTT. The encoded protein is CASRAQLYNSPLHF.